One and the same sample provided the 20 T cell receptor beta chains below, sequenced in a study of blood T cells in healthy people across ages. Combining a sample-barcoded 5' primer with a J-beta primer mix, a second PCR ran for about 7 to 12 cycles. TCRdb reprocessed the 5' RACE reads with MiXCR, giving one entry per CDR3 protein. The sample includes about 1.5 million distinct CDR3 sequences, approximately 43% of them seen just once. The sample consisted of blood. Source of these receptors: a woman aged 18-29 years in good health.

This clonotype has more than one count but fewer than ten. V is TRBV5-1 and J is TRBJ2-7; TRBD2 agrees at 11 bases. Germline V gene data show CDR1 as SGHRS and CDR2 as YFSETQ. The CDR3 has 15 residues. V lost 2 bases to trimming and J lost 7 bases; unmatched junction nucleotides: 8. For the CDR3, the DNA is TGCGCCAGCAGCTTCCTAGCGGGGGGAGACAATGAGCAGTACTTC. This codes for CASSFLAGGDNEQYF.

This clonotype has just one count. J is TRBJ2-1 and V is TRBV6-2 or TRBV6-3, with 15 positions matching TRBD2. The germline V gene has CDR1 MNHEY and CDR2 SVGEGT. J gave up 10 bases and V 5 bases, and 6 bases lay outside the gene matches. This CDR3 comprises 15 residues. The CDR3 coding sequence is TGTGCCAGCAGTAATCCGGGACTAGCGGGAGGCGAGCAGTTCTTC. Protein sequence: CASSNPGLAGGEQFF.

This clonotype showed up just a few times. The chain uses TRBV20-1 and TRBJ2-5, with TRBD2 matching 8 bases. Near its end, the DNA agrees better with TRBJ2-7, so the J call may be wrong. There are 15 residues in the CDR3. Germline V gene lookup returns CDR1 DFQATT and CDR2 SNEGSKA (reference sequence). As DNA, the CDR3 is TGCAGTGCTAGAGTGTTAGCGGGACTGACCTACGAGCAGTACTTC. It yields the protein CSARVLAGLTYEQYF.

This clonotype was counted only a few times. The V gene is TRBV15, the J gene TRBJ1-6; D is perhaps TRBD1 (5 bases). V shed 3 bases and J shed 3 bases, with 6 bases lying between them. The CDR3 is 14 amino acids. Germline assignment: CDR1 LNHNV and CDR2 YYDKDF (reference sequence). CDR3 nucleotide sequence: TGTGCCACCAGCAGGGACAACTATAATTCACCCCTCCACTTT. It yields the protein CATSRDNYNSPLHF.

In regard to this clonotype: At one of its ends the junction is not consistent with the germline gene, which may arise from a read error. V is TRBV5-1 and J is TRBJ2-7; 10 bases line up with TRBD2. The CDR3 contains 15 residues. Germline V CDR1 and CDR2: SGHRS, YFSETQ. The CDR3 nucleotides read TGCGCCTGCAGGTATCTAGCGGGGGACACCTACGAGCAGTACTTC. This encodes CACRYLAGDTYEQYF.

This clonotype has only a few counts. The genes are TRBV6-2 or TRBV6-3 and TRBJ1-5; D is ambiguous. Deletions cut 6 bases from V and 0 bases from J, with 12 bases between. In germline, CDR1 is MNHEY, CDR2 SVGEGT. CDR3 length equals 15 residues. The CDR3 loop reads CASSPAPYSNQPQHF. The CDR3 DNA follows: TGTGCCAGCAGCCCGGCGCCTTATAGCAATCAGCCCCAGCATTTT.

This clonotype was counted between two and nine times. The chain employs TRBV7-2 and TRBJ2-1; 8 bases are shared with TRBD2. With V trimmed by 4 bases and J by 0 bases, 17 bases remained unmatched. There are 20 residues in the CDR3. Germline lookup yields CDR1 SGHTA and CDR2 FQGNSA. The CDR3 sequence: CASSSRAPTRREASYNEQFF. CDR3 DNA sequence: TGTGCCAGCAGCTCTCGCGCCCCGACTCGGCGGGAGGCCTCCTACAATGAGCAGTTCTTC. Full variable domain (outside the CDR3, taken from reference TRBV7-2 and TRBJ2-1): GAGVSQSPSNKVTEKGKDVELRCDPISGHTALYWYRQSLGQGLEFLIYFQGNSAPDKSGLPSDRFSAERTGGSVSTLTIQRTQQEDSAVYLCASSSRAPTRREASYNEQFFGPGTRLTVL.

The J gene is TRBJ2-7, the V gene TRBV5-1, with D unclear. The CDR3 sequence is 15 residues long. From germline, CDR1 is SGHRS and CDR2 YFSETQ. The V end was cut by 1 base, the J end by 2 bases, with 13 bases between. The CDR3 protein is CASSLNAGFTYEQYF. In DNA form, the CDR3 reads TGCGCCAGCAGCTTGAATGCAGGATTCACCTACGAGCAGTACTTC.

This clonotype was seen more than once but under ten times. The chain is built from TRBV7-9 and TRBJ2-7; D is unclear. This CDR3 comprises 14 residues. Germline V gene sequence: CDR1 SEHNR, CDR2 FQNEAQ (reference sequence). With 2 bases removed from V and 2 bases from J, the gap between germline ends came to 10 bases. CDR3: CASSLTPQPYEQYF. CDR3 nucleotide sequence: TGTGCCAGCAGCTTAACACCCCAGCCCTACGAGCAGTACTTC.

Here the CDR3 reads CASSRPGQKETQYF. DNA for the CDR3: TGCGCCAGCAGCCGACCGGGACAGAAAGAGACCCAGTACTTC. The V and J genes are TRBV4-1 and TRBJ2-5, with 7 nucleotides matching TRBD1. Germline trimming cut 4 bases from V and 3 bases from J; bases unmatched to any gene: 5. This CDR3 region has 14 residues. Germline CDR1 and CDR2: MGHRA and YSYEKL.

The chain uses TRBV9 and TRBJ2-2, with D hard to call. Germline CDR1 SGDLS, CDR2 YYNGEE. Trimming left V 3 bases short and J 1 base short, with 16 bases between. The CDR3 has 17 amino acids. The chain's CDR3 is CASSAYQVALNTGELFF. The CDR3 DNA reads TGTGCCAGCAGCGCCTATCAAGTGGCATTGAACACCGGGGAGCTGTTTTTT. The complete variable domain, with remaining parts taken from reference TRBV9 and TRBJ2-2, reads DSGVTQTPKHLITATGQRVTLRCSPRSGDLSVYWYQQSLDQGLQFLIQYYNGEERAKGNILERFSAQQFPDLHSELNLSSLELGDSALYFCASSAYQVALNTGELFFGEGSRLTVL.

This sequence joins TRBV3-1 and TRBJ1-1; TRBD1 is a possible D gene (5 bases). CDR3 length equals 14 residues. The V gene lost 2 bases and the J gene lost 1 base, with 8 bases spanning the gap. Looked up from germline, CDR1 is LGHDT and CDR2 is YNNKEL (reference sequence). This CDR3 reads CASSQFQGNTEAFF. The CDR3 DNA reads TGTGCCAGCAGCCAATTTCAGGGGAACACTGAAGCTTTCTTT.

In DNA form, the CDR3 reads TGTGCCAGCAGCGTAGGGACAGGGGGCCACGTGACCACTGAAGCTTTCTTT. This gives the protein CASSVGTGGHVTTEAFF. The rearrangement uses TRBV7-9 and TRBJ1-1; 12 bases are a match to TRBD1. Per germline, CDR1 SEHNR and CDR2 FQNEAQ (reference sequence). The CDR3 is made up of 17 amino acids. Trimming removed 5 bases from V and 4 bases from J; junction bases left unmatched: 11.

The sample holds a few counts of this clonotype. The V call is TRBV3-1, the J call TRBJ2-7; 9 bases are shared with TRBD2. The CDR3 runs 15 residues. After removal of 5 bases from V and 2 bases from J, the junction contained 7 bases not matched to a gene. Germline V gene sequence: CDR1 LGHDT, CDR2 YNNKEL (reference sequence). CDR3 coding DNA: TGTGCCAGCAGCGGAGTTCGACTAGCGGCCTACGAGCAGTACTTC. Encoded protein: CASSGVRLAAYEQYF.

This clonotype was counted between two and nine times. The V and J genes are TRBV2 and TRBJ2-7; 12 nucleotides agree with TRBD2. With 6 bases clipped from V and 2 bases from J, the junction kept 5 bases outside the gene matches. The CDR3 is 15 residues long. CDR1 SNHLY and CDR2 FYNNEI come from the germline V gene. CDR3 sequence reads: CASRAGLAGTYEQYF. CDR3 bases: TGTGCCAGCAGGGCCGGACTAGCGGGAACCTACGAGCAGTACTTC.

The rearrangement joins TRBV7-9 to TRBJ1-1; D gene unclear. Germline CDR1 SEHNR, CDR2 FQNEAQ (reference sequence). V lost 7 bases and J lost 3, with 15 bases in between. This CDR3 has 14 residues. CDR3 DNA: TGTGCCAGCAACCTAGGAGGCGGACACACTGAAGCTTTCTTT. Encoded protein: CASNLGGGHTEAFF.

This clonotype turned up a few times. The CDR3 sequence is CASSLYPAGVDEQFF. The CDR3 DNA reads TGTGCCAGCAGCTTATATCCAGCGGGAGTGGATGAGCAGTTCTTC. The rearrangement links TRBV7-9 to TRBJ2-1, with 8 bases fitting TRBD2. The J segment lost 8 bases and the V segment lost 2 bases, leaving 8 bases of the junction unmatched. Germline CDR1 is SEHNR and CDR2 is FQNEAQ (reference sequence). This CDR3 contains 15 residues. Full variable domain (remainder filled in from reference TRBV7-9 and TRBJ2-1): DTGVSQNPRHKITKRGQNVTFRCDPISEHNRLYWYRQTLGQGPEFLTYFQNEAQLEKSRLLSDRFSAERPKGSFSTLEIQRTEQGDSAMYLCASSLYPAGVDEQFFGPGTRLTVL.

The genes are TRBV14 and TRBJ2-7, with 8 bases aligning to TRBD1. Trimming took 2 bases from V and 4 from J; bases not matched to a gene: 7. CDR1 and CDR2 from the germline V gene are SGHDN and FVKESK. The length of the CDR3 is 15 residues. In DNA form, the CDR3 reads TGTGCCAGCAGCCAATGGCAGGGGGCGCGGTACGAGCAGTACTTC. Amino acids: CASSQWQGARYEQYF. The full variable domain, rest sourced from reference TRBV14 and TRBJ2-7, is EAGVTQFPSHSVIEKGQTVTLRCDPISGHDNLYWYRRVMGKEIKFLLHFVKESKQDESGMPNNRFLAERTGGTYSTLKVQPAELEDSGVYFCASSQWQGARYEQYFGPGTRLTVT.

V usage is TRBV20-1 and J usage is TRBJ2-3, with 8 bases that match TRBD2. Germline V gene sequence: CDR1 DFQATT, CDR2 SNEGSKA (reference sequence). V was clipped by 4 bases and J by 4 bases; unmatched bases: 4. This CDR3 contains 13 residues. The CDR3 region is CSATSGYPDTQYF. Written as DNA, the CDR3 is TGCAGTGCTACTAGCGGGTACCCAGATACGCAGTATTTT.

V is TRBV6-6 and J is TRBJ2-6; D ambiguous. V was trimmed by 6 bases and J by 0 bases, leaving 9 bases between them. The CDR3 covers 15 residues. CDR1 MNHNY and CDR2 SVGAGI come from the germline V gene (reference sequence). CDR3 nucleotide sequence: TGTGCCAGCAGAACCGTACGCTCTGGGGCCAACGTCCTGACTTTC. Amino acids: CASRTVRSGANVLTF.